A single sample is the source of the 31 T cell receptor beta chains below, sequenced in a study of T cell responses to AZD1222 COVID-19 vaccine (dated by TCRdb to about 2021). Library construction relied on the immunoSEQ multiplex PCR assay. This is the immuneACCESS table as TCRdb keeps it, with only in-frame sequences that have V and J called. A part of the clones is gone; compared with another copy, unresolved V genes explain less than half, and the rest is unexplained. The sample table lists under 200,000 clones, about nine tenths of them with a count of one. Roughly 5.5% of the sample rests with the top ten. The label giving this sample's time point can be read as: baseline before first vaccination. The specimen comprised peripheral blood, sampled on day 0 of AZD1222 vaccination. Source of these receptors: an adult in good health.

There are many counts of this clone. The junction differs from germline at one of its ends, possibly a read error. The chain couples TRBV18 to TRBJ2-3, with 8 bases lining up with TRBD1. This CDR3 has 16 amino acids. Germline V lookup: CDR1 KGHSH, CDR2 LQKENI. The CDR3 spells CASSPRQGSTSDTQYF. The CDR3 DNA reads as TGTGCCAGCTCCCCACGACAGGGGTCGACGTCAGATACGCAGTATTTT. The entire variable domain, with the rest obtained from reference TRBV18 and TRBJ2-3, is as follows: NAGVMQNPRHLVRRRGQEARLRCSPMKGHSHVYWYRQLPEEGLKFMVYLQKENIIDESGMPKERFSAEFPKEGPSILRIQQVVRGDSAAYFCASSPRQGSTSDTQYFGPGTRLTVL.

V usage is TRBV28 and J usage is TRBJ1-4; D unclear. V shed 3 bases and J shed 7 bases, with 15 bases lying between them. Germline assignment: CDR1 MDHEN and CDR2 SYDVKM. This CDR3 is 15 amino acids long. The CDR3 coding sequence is TGTGCCAGCAGTTTCCCCGGTGGCCTCTTTGAAAAACTGTTTTTT. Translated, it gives CASSFPGGLFEKLFF.

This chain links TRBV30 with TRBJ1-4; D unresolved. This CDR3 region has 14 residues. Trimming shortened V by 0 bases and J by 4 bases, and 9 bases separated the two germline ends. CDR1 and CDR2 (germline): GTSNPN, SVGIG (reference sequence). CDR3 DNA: TGTGCCTGGAGTGTATCTCGGAGTAATGAAAAACTGTTTTTT. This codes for CAWSVSRSNEKLFF. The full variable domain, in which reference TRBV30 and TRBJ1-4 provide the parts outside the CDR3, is SQTIHQWPATLVQPVGSPLSLECTVEGTSNPNLYWYRQAAGRGLQLLFYSVGIGQISSEVPQNLSASRPQDRQFILSSKKLLLSDSGFYLCAWSVSRSNEKLFFGSGTQLSVL.

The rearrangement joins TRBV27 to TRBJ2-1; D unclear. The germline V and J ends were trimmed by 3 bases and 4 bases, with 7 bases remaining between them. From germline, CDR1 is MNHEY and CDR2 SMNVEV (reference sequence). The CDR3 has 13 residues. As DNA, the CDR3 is TGTGCCAGCAGTTTGTCAAGTTACAATGAGCAGTTCTTC. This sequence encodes CASSLSSYNEQFF.

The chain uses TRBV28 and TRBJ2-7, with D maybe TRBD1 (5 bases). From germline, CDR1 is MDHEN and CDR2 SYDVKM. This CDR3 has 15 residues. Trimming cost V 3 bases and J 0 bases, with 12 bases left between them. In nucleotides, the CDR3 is TGTGCCAGCAGTTTTTCCAGGGCTGCCTCCTACGAGCAGTACTTC. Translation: CASSFSRAASYEQYF.

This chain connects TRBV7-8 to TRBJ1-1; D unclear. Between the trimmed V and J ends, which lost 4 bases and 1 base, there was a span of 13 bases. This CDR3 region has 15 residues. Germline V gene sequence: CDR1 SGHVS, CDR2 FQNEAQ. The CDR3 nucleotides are TGTGCCAGCAGCTCCGAGGTAGGGAGGAACACTGAAGCTTTCTTT. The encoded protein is CASSSEVGRNTEAFF.

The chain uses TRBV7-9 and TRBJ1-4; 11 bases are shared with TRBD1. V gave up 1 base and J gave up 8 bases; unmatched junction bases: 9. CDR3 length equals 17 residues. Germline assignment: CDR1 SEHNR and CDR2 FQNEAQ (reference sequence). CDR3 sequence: CASSLGGQGDRKEKLFF. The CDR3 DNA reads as TGTGCCAGCAGCTTAGGGGGACAGGGGGACCGGAAGGAAAAACTGTTTTTT.

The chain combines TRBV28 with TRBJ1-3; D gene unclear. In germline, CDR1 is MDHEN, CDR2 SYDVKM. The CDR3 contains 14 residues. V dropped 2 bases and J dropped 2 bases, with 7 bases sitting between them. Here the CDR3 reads CASSLGQPGNTIYF. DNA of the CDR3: TGTGCCAGCAGTTTAGGGCAACCTGGAAACACCATATATTTT.

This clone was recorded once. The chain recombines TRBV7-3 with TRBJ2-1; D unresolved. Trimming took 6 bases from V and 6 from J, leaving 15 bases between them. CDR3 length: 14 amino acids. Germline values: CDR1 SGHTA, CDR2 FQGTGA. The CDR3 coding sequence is TGTGCCAGCAGTCCTTCCGGTGCGATCAATGAGCAGTTCTTC. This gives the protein CASSPSGAINEQFF.

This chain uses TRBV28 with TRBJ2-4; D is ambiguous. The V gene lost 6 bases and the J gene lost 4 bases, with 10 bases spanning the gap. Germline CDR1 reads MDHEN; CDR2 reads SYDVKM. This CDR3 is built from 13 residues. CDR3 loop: CASREQLKNIQYF. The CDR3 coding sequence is TGTGCCAGCAGGGAACAGTTGAAAAACATTCAGTACTTC.

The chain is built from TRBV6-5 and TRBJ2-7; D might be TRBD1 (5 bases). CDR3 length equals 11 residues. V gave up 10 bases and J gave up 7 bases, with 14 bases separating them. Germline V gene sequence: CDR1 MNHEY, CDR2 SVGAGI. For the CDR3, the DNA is TGTGCCACCACCCAGGGATGGGAGCAGTACTTC. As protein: CATTQGWEQYF.

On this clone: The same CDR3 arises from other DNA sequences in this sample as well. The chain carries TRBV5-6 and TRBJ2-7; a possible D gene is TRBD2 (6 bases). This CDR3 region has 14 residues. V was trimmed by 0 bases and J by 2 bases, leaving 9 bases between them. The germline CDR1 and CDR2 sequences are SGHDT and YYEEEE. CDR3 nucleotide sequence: TGTGCCAGCAGCTTGGGCGGGAATACCTACGAGCAGTACTTC. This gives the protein CASSLGGNTYEQYF.

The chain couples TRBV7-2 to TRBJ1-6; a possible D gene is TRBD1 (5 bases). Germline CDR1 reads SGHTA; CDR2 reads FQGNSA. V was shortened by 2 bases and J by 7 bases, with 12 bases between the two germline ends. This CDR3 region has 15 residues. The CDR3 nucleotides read TGTGCCAGCAGCTTATTGCAGGGCGCAAATTCACCCCTCCACTTT. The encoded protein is CASSLLQGANSPLHF.

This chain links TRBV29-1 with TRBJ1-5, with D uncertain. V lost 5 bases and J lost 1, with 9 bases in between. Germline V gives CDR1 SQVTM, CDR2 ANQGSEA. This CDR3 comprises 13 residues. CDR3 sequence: CSVLDGSNQPQHF. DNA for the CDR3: TGCAGCGTTCTCGACGGAAGCAATCAGCCCCAGCATTTT. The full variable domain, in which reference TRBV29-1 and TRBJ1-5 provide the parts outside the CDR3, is SAVISQKPSRDICQRGTSLTIQCQVDSQVTMMFWYRQQPGQSLTLIATANQGSEATYESGFVIDKFPISRPNLTFSTLTVSNMSPEDSSIYLCSVLDGSNQPQHFGDGTRLSIL.

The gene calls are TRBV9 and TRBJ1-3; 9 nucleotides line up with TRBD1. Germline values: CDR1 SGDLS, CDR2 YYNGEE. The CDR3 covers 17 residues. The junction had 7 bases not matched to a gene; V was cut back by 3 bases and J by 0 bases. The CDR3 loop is CASSGVLTGGSGNTIYF. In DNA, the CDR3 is TGTGCCAGCAGCGGCGTCCTGACAGGGGGCTCTGGAAACACCATATATTTT.

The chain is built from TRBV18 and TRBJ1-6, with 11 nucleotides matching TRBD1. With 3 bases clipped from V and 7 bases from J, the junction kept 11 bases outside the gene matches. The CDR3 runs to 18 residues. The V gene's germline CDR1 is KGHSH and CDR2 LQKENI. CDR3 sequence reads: CASSPTLRTGGQNSPLHF. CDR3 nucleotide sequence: TGTGCCAGCTCACCTACTCTCCGGACAGGGGGCCAAAATTCACCCCTCCACTTT.

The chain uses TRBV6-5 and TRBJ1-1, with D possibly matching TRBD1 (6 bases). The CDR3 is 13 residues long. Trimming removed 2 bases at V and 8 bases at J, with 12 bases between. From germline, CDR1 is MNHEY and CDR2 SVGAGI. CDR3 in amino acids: CASSYTLGQEAFF. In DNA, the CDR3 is TGTGCCAGCAGTTACACATTAGGACAGGAAGCTTTCTTT.

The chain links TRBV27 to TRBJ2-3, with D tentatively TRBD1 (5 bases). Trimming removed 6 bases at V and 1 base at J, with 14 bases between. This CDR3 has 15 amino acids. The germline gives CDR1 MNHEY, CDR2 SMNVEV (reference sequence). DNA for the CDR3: TGTGCCAGCAGCGACCTGGGGCTTCGCACAGATACGCAGTATTTT. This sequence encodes CASSDLGLRTDTQYF.

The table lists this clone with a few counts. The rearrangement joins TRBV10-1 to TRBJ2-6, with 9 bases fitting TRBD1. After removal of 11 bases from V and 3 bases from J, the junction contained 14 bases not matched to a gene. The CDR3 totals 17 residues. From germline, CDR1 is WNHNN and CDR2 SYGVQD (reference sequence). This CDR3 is CACPVGQGSGGANVLTF. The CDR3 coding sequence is TGCGCCTGCCCAGTGGGACAGGGTTCCGGTGGGGCCAACGTCCTGACTTTC.

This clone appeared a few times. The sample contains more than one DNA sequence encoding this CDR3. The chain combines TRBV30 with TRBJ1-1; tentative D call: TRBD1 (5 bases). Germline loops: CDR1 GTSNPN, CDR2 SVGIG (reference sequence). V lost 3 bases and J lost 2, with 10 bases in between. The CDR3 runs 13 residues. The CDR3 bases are TGTGCCTGGAGGATAGACAGCAACACTGAAGCTTTCTTT. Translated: CAWRIDSNTEAFF.

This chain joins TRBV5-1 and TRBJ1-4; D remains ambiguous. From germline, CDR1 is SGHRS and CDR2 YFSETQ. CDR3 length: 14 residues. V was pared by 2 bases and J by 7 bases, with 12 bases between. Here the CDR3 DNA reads TGCGCCAGCAGCTTTAGGGTGTCGAGTGAAAAACTGTTTTTT. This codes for CASSFRVSSEKLFF.

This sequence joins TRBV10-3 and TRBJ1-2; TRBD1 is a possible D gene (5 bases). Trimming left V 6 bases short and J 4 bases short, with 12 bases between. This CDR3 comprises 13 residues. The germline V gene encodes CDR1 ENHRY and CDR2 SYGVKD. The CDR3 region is CAIRLGETYGYTF. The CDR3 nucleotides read TGTGCCATCAGATTAGGGGAGACCTATGGCTACACCTTC.

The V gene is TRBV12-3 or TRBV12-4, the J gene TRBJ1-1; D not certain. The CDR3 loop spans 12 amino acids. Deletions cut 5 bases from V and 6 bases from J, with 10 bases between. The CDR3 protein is CASSISDSEAFF. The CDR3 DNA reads TGTGCCAGCAGTATCTCCGACTCTGAAGCTTTCTTT.

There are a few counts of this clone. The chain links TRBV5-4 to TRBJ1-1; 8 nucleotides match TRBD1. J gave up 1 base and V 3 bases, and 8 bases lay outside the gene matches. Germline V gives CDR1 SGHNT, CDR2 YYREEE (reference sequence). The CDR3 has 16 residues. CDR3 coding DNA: TGTGCCAGCAGCTATGGGACAGGAGCCTCGAACACTGAAGCTTTCTTT. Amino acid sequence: CASSYGTGASNTEAFF.

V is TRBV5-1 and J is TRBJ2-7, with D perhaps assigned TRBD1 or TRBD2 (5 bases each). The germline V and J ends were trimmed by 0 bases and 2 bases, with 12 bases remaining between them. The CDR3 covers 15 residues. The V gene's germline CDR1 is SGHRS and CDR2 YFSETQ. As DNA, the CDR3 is TGCGCCAGCAGCTTGGTGGCAGGGACCACCTACGAGCAGTACTTC. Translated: CASSLVAGTTYEQYF.

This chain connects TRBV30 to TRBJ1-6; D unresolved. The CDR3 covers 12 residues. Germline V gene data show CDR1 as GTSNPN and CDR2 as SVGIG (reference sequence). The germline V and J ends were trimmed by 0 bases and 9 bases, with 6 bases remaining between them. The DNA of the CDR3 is TGTGCCTGGAGTGTACGAAGTTCACCCCTCCACTTT. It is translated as CAWSVRSSPLHF.

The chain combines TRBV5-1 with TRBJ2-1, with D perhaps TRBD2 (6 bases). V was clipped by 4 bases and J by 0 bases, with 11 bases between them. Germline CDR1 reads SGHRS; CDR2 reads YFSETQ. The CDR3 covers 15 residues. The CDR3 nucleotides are TGCGCCAGCAGCCGAGGACTATCCTCCTACAATGAGCAGTTCTTC. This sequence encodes CASSRGLSSYNEQFF.

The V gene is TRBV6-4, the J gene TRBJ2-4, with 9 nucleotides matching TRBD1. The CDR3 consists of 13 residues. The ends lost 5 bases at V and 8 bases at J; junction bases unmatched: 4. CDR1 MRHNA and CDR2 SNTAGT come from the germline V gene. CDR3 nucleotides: TGTGCCAGCAGTTTGACAGGGGGTGACATTCAGTACTTC. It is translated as CASSLTGGDIQYF.

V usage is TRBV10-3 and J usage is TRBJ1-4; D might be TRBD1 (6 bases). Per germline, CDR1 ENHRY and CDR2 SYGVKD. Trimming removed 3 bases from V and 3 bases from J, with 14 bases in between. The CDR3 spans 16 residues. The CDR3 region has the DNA TGTGCCATCAGTGACCCTGCGACAGGTGCTAATGAAAAACTGTTTTTT. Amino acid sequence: CAISDPATGANEKLFF.

In nucleotides, the CDR3 is TGCAGCGTTGAATTCTTAACGGGGGGGAGTCCAGATACGCAGTATTTT. It encodes CSVEFLTGGSPDTQYF. V usage is TRBV29-1 and J usage is TRBJ2-3; 8 bases map to TRBD2. V lost 2 bases and J lost 4; bases outside the gene matches: 11. The CDR3 has 16 residues. Per the germline V gene, CDR1 is SQVTM and CDR2 is ANQGSEA.

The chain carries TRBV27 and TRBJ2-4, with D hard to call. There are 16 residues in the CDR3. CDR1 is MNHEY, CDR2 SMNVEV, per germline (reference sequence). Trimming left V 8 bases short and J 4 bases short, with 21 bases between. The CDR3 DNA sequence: TGTGCCAGCCGCCCCCGAGGAAACAGACCAAAAAACATTCAGTACTTC. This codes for CASRPRGNRPKNIQYF.